This record covers a single T cell receptor beta chain. This clonotype was detected ten times or more. No antigen is known for it. Per-base qualities were not stored, and no clone one base away is much larger. Its CDR3 holds 16 amino acids, cysteine through phenylalanine. Just CDR3 DNA is preserved here, 48 bases in frame from base 1. V is clipped by 2 bases and J by 0 bases, and the sequence between their germline boundaries is 13 bases long. Interpreted using the paper, the time point label stands for: persistent/refractory GD, antithyroid drugs over 5 years with positive TRAb. For both TCR sequencing and RNA sequencing, RNA was extracted from PBMCs using TRIzol. Graves' disease was diagnosed according to American Thyroid Association guidelines. Patients for the study were recruited at an endocrinology department in Xi'an, China. Each patient gave approximately 8.8 milliliters of peripheral blood, collected in an EDTA anticoagulant tube. PBMCs were isolated by Ficoll Paque Plus density gradient separation without further T cell sorting. An Agilent 2100 Bioanalyzer and agarose gel were used to check RNA quality, while a NanoDrop 2000 measured RNA concentration.

This sample is part of a study of regulatory T cells in long-lasting Graves disease (dated by TCRdb to the early 2020s). For the study in its entirety: Persistent Graves' disease was defined as antithyroid drug treatment for over 5 years with persistently positive TSH receptor autoantibodies. This study used TCR sequencing and RNA sequencing of peripheral blood to compare persistent Graves' disease patients against newly diagnosed Graves' disease patients. The study took place in China and was registered as a clinical trial. TCR sequencing covered around 13 persistent and roughly 20 newly diagnosed Graves' disease patients, 33 samples in total. Persistent Graves' disease patients in the clinical cohort had taken antithyroid drugs for around 10 years on average.

Library preparation was by multiplex PCR. TCRdb shows the sequencer as Illumina HiSeq 4000. To build TCR beta libraries, CDR3 regions were amplified by Arm-PCR using iRepertoire HTBI primers. Before sequencing, the PCR products underwent gel purification. In the original analysis: Gene usage analysis of CDR3 amino acid clonotypes relied on the roughly 60 TRBV and 14 TRBJ segments identified across samples. COPE and FqMerger were used to merge filtered high-quality paired reads into contigs. BLAST was used to align contigs to IMGT TRBV, TRBD and TRBJ reference genes, with CDR3 defined following IMGT. Clonotypes above 0.1% frequency were classified as highly expanded clones. Repertoire diversity was measured by Shannon entropy, and V-J evenness by the Gini coefficient. Public clonotypes were defined as clonotypes shared by more than one individual. TCRdb applied fastp at Q25 and MiXCR to the public reads, then kept only in-frame beta chains. Duplicate CDR3 protein sequences are folded into a single record with the most common DNA and genes. None of the V and J calls come from the authors' own analysis; TCRdb made them. This sample comprises hundreds of thousands of distinct CDR3 sequences, 21% of them detected only once. The ten largest clones take up roughly an eighth of the sample.

What the study reported, not specific to this receptor: Persistent disease showed preferential use of TRBV28, TRBJ1-2 and TRBJ2-5, whereas newly diagnosed disease favored TRBV20-1 and TRBJ2-1. The authors acknowledged the small sample size as a limitation that may reduce accuracy. Sequencing and analysis were restricted to the TCR beta chain. More public clonotypes were shared among persistent patients (2,741) than among newly diagnosed patients (roughly 1,000). Because the primary lesion, thyroid tissue, could not be accessed, the study looked at peripheral blood alone. Persistent Graves' disease patients showed lower TCR Shannon entropy and fewer highly expanded clones than newly diagnosed patients, suggesting clonal expansion.

This clonotype was sampled from a female donor with Graves disease. The sequencing here drew on peripheral blood mononuclear cells (PBMCs), taken when the disease was refractory, from a patient treated with antithyroid drugs. The chain couples TRBV12-3 or TRBV12-4 to TRBJ1-2, with TRBD1 tentatively as D gene (5 bases match). The CDR3: CASSLSVTATNYGYTF. The sequence in DNA is TGTGCCAGCAGTTTATCGGTGACAGCAACTAACTATGGCTACACCTTC.